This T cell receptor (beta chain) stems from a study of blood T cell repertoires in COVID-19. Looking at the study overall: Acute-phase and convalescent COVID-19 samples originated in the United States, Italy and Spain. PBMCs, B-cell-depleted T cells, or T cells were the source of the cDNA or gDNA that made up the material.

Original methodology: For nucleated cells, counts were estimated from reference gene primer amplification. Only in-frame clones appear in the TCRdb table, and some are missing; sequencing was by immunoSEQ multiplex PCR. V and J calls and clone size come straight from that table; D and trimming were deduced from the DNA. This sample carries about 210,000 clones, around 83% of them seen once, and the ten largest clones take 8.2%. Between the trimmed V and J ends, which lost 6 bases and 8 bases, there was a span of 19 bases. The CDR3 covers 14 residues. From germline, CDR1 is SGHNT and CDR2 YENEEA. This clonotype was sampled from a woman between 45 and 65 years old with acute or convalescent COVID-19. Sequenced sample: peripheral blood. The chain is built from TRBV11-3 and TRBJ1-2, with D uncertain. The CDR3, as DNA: TGTGCCAGCAGACGTGCGGGGTCTTCCACCGGCTACACCTTC. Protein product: CASRRAGSSTGYTF.